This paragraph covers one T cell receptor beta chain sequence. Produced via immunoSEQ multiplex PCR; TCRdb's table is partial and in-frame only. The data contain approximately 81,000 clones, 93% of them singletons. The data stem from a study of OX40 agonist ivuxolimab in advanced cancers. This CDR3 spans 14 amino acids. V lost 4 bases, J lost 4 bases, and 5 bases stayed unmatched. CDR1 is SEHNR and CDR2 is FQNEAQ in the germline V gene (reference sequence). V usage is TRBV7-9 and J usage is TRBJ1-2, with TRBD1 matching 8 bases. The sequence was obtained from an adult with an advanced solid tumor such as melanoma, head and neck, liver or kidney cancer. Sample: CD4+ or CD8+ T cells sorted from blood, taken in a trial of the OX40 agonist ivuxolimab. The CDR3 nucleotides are TGTGCCAGCAGCTCAGGGGGCACCTTCTATGGCTACACCTTC. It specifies CASSSGGTFYGYTF.